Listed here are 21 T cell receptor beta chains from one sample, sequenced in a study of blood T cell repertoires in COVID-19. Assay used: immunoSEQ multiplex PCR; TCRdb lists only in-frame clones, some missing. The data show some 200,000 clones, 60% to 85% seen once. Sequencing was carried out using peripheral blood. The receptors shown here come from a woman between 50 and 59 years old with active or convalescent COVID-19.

In DNA form, the CDR3 reads TGTGCCTGGAGTACGGGACTCCAAGAGACCCAGTACTTC. Encoded protein: CAWSTGLQETQYF. The rearrangement uses TRBV30 and TRBJ2-5; D possibly corresponds to TRBD2 (6 bases). CDR1 and CDR2 from the germline V gene are GTSNPN and SVGIG (reference sequence). Trimming removed 2 bases at V and 1 base at J, with 8 bases between. The CDR3 is 13 residues long.

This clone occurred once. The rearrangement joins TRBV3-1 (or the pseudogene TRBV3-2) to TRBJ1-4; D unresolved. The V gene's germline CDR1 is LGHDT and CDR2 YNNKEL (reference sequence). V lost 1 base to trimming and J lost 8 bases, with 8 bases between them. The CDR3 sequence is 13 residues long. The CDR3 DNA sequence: TGTGCCAGCAGCCAAGGGCTAGACGAAAAACTGTTTTTT. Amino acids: CASSQGLDEKLFF.

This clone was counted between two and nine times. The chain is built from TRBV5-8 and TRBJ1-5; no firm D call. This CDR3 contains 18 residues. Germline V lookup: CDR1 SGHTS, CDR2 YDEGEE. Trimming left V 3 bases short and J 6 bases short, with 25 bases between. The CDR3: CASSSKSSPAGISQPQHF. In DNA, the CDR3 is TGTGCCAGCAGCTCCAAATCGAGCCCCGCCGGTATCTCTCAGCCCCAGCATTTT. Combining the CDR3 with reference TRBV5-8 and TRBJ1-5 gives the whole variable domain EAGVTQSPTHLIKTRGQQATLRCSPISGHTSVYWYQQALGLGLQFLLWYDEGEERNRGNFPPRFSGRQFPNYSSELNVNALELEDSALYLCASSSKSSPAGISQPQHFGDGTRLSIL.

The CDR3 region is CATKGGGEKLFF. The CDR3 bases are TGTGCCACCAAGGGGGGGGGTGAAAAACTGTTTTTT. The rearrangement uses TRBV6-5 and TRBJ1-4, with D possibly matching TRBD1 (6 bases). The V end lost 10 bases, the J end lost 7 bases, and 13 bases lay between the germline ends. The length of the CDR3 is 12 residues. Germline V gene data show CDR1 as MNHEY and CDR2 as SVGAGI.

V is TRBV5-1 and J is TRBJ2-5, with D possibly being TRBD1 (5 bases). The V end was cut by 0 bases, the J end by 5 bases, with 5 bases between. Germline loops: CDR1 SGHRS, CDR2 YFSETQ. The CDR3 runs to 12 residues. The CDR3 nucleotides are TGCGCCAGCAGCTTGGAGGGGGAGACCCAGTACTTC. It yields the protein CASSLEGETQYF. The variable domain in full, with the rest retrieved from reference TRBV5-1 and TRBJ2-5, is KAGVTQTPRYLIKTRGQQVTLSCSPISGHRSVSWYQQTPGQGLQFLFEYFSETQRNKGNFPGRFSGRQFSNSRSEMNVSTLELGDSALYLCASSLEGETQYFGPGTRLLVL.

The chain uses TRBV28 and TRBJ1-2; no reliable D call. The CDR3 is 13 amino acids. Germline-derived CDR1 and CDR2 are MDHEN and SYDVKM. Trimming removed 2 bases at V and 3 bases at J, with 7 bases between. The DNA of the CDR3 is TGTGCCAGCAGTTTAAGCACCTACTATGGCTACACCTTC. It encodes CASSLSTYYGYTF.

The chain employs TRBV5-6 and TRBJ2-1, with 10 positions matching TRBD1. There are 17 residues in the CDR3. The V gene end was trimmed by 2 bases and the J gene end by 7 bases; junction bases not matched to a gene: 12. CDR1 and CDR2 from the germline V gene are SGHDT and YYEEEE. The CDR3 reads CASSLGDRGELQNEQFF. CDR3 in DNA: TGTGCCAGCAGCTTAGGGGACAGGGGCGAACTACAGAATGAGCAGTTCTTC.

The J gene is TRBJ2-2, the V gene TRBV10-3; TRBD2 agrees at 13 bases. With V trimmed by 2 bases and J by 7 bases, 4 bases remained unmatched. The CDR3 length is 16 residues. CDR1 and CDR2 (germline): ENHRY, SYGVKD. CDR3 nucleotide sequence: TGTGCCATCAGTGAGACTAGCGGGGGGGCCCACGGGGAGCTGTTTTTT. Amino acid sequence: CAISETSGGAHGELFF.

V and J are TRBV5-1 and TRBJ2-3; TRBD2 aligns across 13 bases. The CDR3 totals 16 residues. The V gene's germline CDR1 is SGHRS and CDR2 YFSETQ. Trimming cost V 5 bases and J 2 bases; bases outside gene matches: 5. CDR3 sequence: CASSETSGGSTDTQYF. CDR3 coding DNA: TGCGCCAGCAGTGAGACTAGCGGGGGGTCCACAGATACGCAGTATTTT.

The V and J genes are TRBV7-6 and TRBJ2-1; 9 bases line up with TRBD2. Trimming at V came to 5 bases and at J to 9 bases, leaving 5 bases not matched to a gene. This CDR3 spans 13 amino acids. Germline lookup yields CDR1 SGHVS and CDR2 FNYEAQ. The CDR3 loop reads CASSILAGVEQFF. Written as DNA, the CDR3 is TGTGCCAGCAGCATTTTAGCGGGAGTTGAGCAGTTCTTC.

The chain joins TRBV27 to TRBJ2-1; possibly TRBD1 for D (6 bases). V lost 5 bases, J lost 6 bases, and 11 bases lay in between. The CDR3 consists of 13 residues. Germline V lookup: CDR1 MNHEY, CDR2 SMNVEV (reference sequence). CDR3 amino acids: CASSQTTGNEQFF. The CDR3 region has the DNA TGTGCCAGCAGTCAAACGACAGGCAATGAGCAGTTCTTC.

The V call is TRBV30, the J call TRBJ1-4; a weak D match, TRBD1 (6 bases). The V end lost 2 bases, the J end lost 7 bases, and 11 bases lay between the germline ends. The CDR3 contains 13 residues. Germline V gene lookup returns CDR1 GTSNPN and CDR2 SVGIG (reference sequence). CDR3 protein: CAWSKQGSEKLFF. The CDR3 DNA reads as TGTGCCTGGAGTAAACAGGGAAGTGAAAAACTGTTTTTT.

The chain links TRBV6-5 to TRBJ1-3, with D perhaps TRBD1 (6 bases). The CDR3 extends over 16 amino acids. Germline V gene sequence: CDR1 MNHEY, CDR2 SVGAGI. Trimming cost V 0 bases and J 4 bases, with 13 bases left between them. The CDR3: CASSYSQTTGGNTIYF. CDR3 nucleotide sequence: TGTGCCAGCAGTTACTCGCAGACGACAGGCGGAAACACCATATATTTT.

CDR3 nucleotide sequence: TGTGCCTGGAGTGCTGACAGGGGAGTCCGAAACACCATATATTTT. This encodes CAWSADRGVRNTIYF. The chain carries TRBV30 and TRBJ1-3, with 8 bases aligning to TRBD1. With 1 base clipped from V and 5 bases from J, the junction kept 7 bases outside the gene matches. The CDR3 sequence is 15 residues long. Germline assignment: CDR1 GTSNPN and CDR2 SVGIG (reference sequence).

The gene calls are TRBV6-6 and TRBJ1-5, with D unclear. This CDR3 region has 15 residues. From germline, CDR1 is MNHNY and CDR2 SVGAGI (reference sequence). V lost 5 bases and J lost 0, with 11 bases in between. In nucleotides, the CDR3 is TGTGCCAGCAGTCCCCGAGGTAGTAGCAATCAGCCCCAGCATTTT. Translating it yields CASSPRGSSNQPQHF.

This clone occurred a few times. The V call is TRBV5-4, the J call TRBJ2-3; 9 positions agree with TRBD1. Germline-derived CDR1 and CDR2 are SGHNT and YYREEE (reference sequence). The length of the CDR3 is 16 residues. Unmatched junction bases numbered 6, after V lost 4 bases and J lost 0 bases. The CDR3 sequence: CASSVWGQGSTDTQYF. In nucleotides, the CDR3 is TGTGCCAGCAGCGTATGGGGACAGGGTAGCACAGATACGCAGTATTTT.

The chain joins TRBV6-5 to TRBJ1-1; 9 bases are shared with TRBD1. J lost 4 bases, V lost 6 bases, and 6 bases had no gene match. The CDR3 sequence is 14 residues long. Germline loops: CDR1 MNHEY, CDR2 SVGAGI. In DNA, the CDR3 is TGTGCCAGCAGCAGGGGACAGGGTTCCACTGAAGCTTTCTTT. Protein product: CASSRGQGSTEAFF.

Here the CDR3 reads CASSLDVTGSGDTQYF. Here the CDR3 DNA reads TGCGCCAGCAGCTTAGACGTGACAGGGAGCGGGGATACGCAGTATTTT. The rearrangement uses TRBV5-1 and TRBJ2-3; weak D call: TRBD1 (7 bases). The length of the CDR3 is 16 residues. The germline V gene has CDR1 SGHRS and CDR2 YFSETQ. V lost 2 bases and J lost 6, with 19 bases in between.

The CDR3 here is CASSRAGHEQYF. Here the CDR3 DNA reads TGTGCCAGCTCGCGGGCCGGGCACGAGCAGTACTTC. The rearrangement links TRBV18 to TRBJ2-7, with D maybe TRBD2 (5 bases). The CDR3 extends over 12 amino acids. V dropped 6 bases and J dropped 5 bases, with 11 bases sitting between them. The germline CDR1 and CDR2 sequences are KGHSH and LQKENI. The variable domain in full, completed from reference TRBV18 and TRBJ2-7, reads NAGVMQNPRHLVRRRGQEARLRCSPMKGHSHVYWYRQLPEEGLKFMVYLQKENIIDESGMPKERFSAEFPKEGPSILRIQQVVRGDSAAYFCASSRAGHEQYFGPGTRLTVT.

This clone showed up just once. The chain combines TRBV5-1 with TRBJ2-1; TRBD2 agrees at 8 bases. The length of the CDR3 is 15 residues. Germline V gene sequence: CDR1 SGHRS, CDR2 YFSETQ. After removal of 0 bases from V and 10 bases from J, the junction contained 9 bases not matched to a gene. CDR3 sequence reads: CASSLEVGGAREQFF. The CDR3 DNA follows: TGCGCCAGCAGCTTGGAGGTCGGGGGGGCACGGGAGCAGTTCTTC.

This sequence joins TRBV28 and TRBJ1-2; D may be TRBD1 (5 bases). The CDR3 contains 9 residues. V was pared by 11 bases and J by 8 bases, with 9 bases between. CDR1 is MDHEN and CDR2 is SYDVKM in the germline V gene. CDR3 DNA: TGTGCCGCCGGGGGGGGCTACACCTTC. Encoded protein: CAAGGGYTF.